These 9 T cell receptor beta chains share one sample of origin, sequenced in a study of somatic mutations in cytotoxic T cells in rheumatoid arthritis. Clones were read by immunoSEQ multiplex PCR, and TCRdb kept only the in-frame ones, dropping some. Here the sample spans 14,000 or so clones, 65% to 80% being singletons. Sequences were obtained from CD8+ T cells sorted from blood. The receptors come from an adult with rheumatoid arthritis.

This chain links TRBV7-9 with TRBJ2-3; 7 bases line up with TRBD2. Looked up from germline, CDR1 is SEHNR and CDR2 is FQNEAQ (reference sequence). V dropped 5 bases and J dropped 2; count of bases not matched to a gene: 7. The CDR3 runs 15 residues. The CDR3 region is CASSLSGTITDTQYF. The CDR3 DNA is TGTGCCAGCAGCCTCAGCGGGACCATCACAGATACGCAGTATTTT.

The chain couples TRBV28 to TRBJ1-6; D is possibly TRBD1 (5 bases). With 6 bases removed from V and 14 bases from J, the gap between germline ends came to 17 bases. Germline loops: CDR1 MDHEN, CDR2 SYDVKM. The CDR3 loop spans 13 amino acids. Here the CDR3 reads CASRRNREGSLHF. The CDR3 DNA follows: TGTGCCAGCAGACGGAACCGGGAGGGGTCCCTCCACTTT. Complete variable domain (other parts from reference TRBV28 and TRBJ1-6): DVKVTQSSRYLVKRTGEKVFLECVQDMDHENMFWYRQDPGLGLRLIYFSYDVKMKEKGDIPEGYSVSREKKERFSLILESASTNQTSMYLCASRRNREGSLHFGNGTRLTVT.

The rearrangement joins TRBV29-1 to TRBJ2-7; 13 bases line up with TRBD2. V trimming: 4 bases; J trimming: 2 bases; junction bases outside the gene matches: 5. The CDR3 extends over 15 amino acids. Germline CDR1 reads SQVTM; CDR2 reads ANQGSEA. The chain's CDR3 is CSVVGTSGTTYEQYF. The CDR3 DNA reads TGCAGCGTTGTAGGGACTAGCGGGACAACCTACGAGCAGTACTTC.

The chain recombines TRBV29-1 with TRBJ2-5; D unclear. This CDR3 has 12 amino acids. CDR1 is SQVTM and CDR2 is ANQGSEA in the germline V gene. V was pared by 4 bases and J by 2 bases, with 8 bases between. CDR3 DNA sequence: TGCAGCGTTGTAAGGAGTCAAGAGACCCAGTACTTC. Translating it yields CSVVRSQETQYF.

The chain links TRBV19 to TRBJ1-2; D gene uncertain. This CDR3 has 15 amino acids. V lost 7 bases, J lost 1 base, and 16 bases lay in between. CDR1 LNHDA and CDR2 SQIVND come from the germline V gene (reference sequence). CDR3 sequence (DNA): TGTGCCAGTACCCTAACGGGTCGGATTAACTATGGCTACACCTTC. It encodes CASTLTGRINYGYTF. Full variable domain (remainder filled in from reference TRBV19 and TRBJ1-2): DGGITQSPKYLFRKEGQNVTLSCEQNLNHDAMYWYRQDPGQGLRLIYYSQIVNDFQKGDIAEGYSVSREKKESFPLTVTSAQKNPTAFYLCASTLTGRINYGYTFGSGTRLTVV.

The chain has TRBV4-1 and TRBJ1-2; D not certain. Trimming pared 1 base from V and 3 bases from J, leaving 12 bases between. The CDR3 sequence is 15 residues long. Germline V gene lookup returns CDR1 MGHRA and CDR2 YSYEKL. This CDR3 is CASSQVNGNHYGYTF. CDR3 nucleotide sequence: TGCGCCAGCAGCCAAGTCAACGGAAATCACTATGGCTACACCTTC.

CDR3 in amino acids: CASSTGQTHYGYTF. CDR3 sequence (DNA): TGTGCCAGCAGTACCGGACAGACCCACTATGGCTACACCTTC. The chain links TRBV27 to TRBJ1-2; D possibly corresponds to TRBD1 (6 bases). This CDR3 region has 14 residues. The germline V gene encodes CDR1 MNHEY and CDR2 SMNVEV (reference sequence). The ends were cut back, 5 bases at V and 3 bases at J, with 13 bases in the middle.

The chain is built from TRBV7-3 and TRBJ2-7; no clear D. Trimming left V 3 bases short and J 4 bases short, with 10 bases between. The CDR3 totals 13 residues. Germline values: CDR1 SGHTA, CDR2 FQGTGA. CDR3 in amino acids: CASSFGSGYEQYF. The CDR3 nucleotides are TGTGCCAGCAGCTTTGGTTCGGGTTACGAGCAGTACTTC. Full variable domain (remainder filled in from reference TRBV7-3 and TRBJ2-7): GAGVSQTPSNKVTEKGKYVELRCDPISGHTALYWYRQSLGQGPEFLIYFQGTGAADDSGLPNDRFFAVRPEGSVSTLKIQRTERGDSAVYLCASSFGSGYEQYFGPGTRLTVT.

The chain carries TRBV7-8 and TRBJ1-2; perhaps TRBD1 as D (5 bases). CDR1 is SGHVS and CDR2 is FQNEAQ in the germline V gene. Trimming took off 1 base at V and 0 bases at J, with 12 bases between the two ends. The length of the CDR3 is 16 residues. Here the CDR3 DNA reads TGTGCCAGCAGCTTAGAAATAGGGGAGTCTAACTATGGCTACACCTTC. The encoded protein is CASSLEIGESNYGYTF.